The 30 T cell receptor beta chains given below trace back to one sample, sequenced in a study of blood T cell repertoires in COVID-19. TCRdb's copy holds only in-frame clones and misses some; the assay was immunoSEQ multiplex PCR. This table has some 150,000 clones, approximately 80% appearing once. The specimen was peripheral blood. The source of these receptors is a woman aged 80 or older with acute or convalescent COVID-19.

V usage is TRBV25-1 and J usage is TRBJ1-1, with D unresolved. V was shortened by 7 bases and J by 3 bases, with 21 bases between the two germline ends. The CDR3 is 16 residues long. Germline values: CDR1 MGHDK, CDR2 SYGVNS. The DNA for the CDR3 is TGTGCCAGCAAGTCGTCGCTGAGGCAGATGTACACTGAAGCTTTCTTT. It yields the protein CASKSSLRQMYTEAFF.

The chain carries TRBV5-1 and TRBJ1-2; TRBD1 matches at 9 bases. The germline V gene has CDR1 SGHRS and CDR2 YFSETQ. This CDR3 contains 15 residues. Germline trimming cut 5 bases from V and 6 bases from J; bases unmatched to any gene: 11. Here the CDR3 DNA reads TGCGCCAGCAGGCCCGGGACAGGGACAATGGATGGCTACACCTTC. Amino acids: CASRPGTGTMDGYTF.

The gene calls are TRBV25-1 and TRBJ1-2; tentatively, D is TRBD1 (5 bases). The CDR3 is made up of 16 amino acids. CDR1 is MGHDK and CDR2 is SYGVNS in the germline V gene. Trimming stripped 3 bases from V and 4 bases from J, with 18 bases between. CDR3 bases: TGTGCCAGCAGTGAGGGGTCAGGGAGGCCCTTCTATGGCTACACCTTC. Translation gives CASSEGSGRPFYGYTF.

CDR3 amino acids: CASSLSEGRNQPQHF. CDR3 DNA: TGCGCCAGCAGCTTGTCAGAGGGCCGCAATCAGCCCCAGCATTTT. The V gene is TRBV5-1, the J gene TRBJ1-5; D call uncertain. The germline gives CDR1 SGHRS, CDR2 YFSETQ. This CDR3 has 15 amino acids. The V gene lost 1 base and the J gene lost 2 bases, with 10 bases spanning the gap.

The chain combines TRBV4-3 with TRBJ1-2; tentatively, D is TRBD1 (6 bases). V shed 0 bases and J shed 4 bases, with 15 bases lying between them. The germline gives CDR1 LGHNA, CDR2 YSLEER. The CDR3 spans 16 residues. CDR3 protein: CASSQDNGGQGYGYTF. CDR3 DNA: TGCGCCAGCAGCCAAGACAACGGGGGGCAAGGCTATGGCTACACCTTC.

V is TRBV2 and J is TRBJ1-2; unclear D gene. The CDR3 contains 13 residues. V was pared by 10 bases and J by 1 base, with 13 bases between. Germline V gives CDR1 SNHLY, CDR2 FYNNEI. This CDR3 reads CAIRHSDNYGYTF. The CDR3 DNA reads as TGTGCCATCCGCCACAGTGATAACTATGGCTACACCTTC.

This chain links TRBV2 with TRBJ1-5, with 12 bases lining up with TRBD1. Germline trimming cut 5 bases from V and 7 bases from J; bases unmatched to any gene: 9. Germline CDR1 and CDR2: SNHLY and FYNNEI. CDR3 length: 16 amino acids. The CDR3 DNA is TGTGCCAGCAGTCTCTCCGGGACAGGGGGCGGGCAGCCCCAGCATTTT. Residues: CASSLSGTGGGQPQHF.

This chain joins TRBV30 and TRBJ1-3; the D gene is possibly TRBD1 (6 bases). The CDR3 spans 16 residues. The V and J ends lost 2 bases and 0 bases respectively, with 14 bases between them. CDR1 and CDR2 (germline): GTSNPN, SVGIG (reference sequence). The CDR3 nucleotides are TGTGCCTGGAGTATGGGGGCAGATCACTCTGGAAACACCATATATTTT. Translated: CAWSMGADHSGNTIYF.

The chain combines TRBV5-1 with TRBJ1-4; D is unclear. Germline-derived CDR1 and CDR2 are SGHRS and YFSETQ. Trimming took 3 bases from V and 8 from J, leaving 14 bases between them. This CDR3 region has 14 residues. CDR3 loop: CASSSDGTGEKLFF. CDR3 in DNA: TGCGCCAGCAGCTCCGACGGAACGGGAGAAAAACTGTTTTTT.

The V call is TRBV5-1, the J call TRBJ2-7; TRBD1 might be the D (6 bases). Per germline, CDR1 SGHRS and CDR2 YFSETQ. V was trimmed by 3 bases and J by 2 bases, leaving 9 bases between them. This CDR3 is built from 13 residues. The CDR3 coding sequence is TGCGCCAGCAGCTGGGGACAAACCTACGAGCAGTACTTC. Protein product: CASSWGQTYEQYF.

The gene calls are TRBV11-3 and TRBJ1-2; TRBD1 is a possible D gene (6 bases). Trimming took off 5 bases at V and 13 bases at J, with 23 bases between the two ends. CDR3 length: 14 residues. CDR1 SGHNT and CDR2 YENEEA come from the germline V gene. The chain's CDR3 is CASSPQGFLVGLTF. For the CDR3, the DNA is TGTGCCAGCAGCCCACAGGGTTTTTTGGTTGGACTCACCTTC. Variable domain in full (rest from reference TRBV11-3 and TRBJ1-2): EAGVVQSPRYKIIEKKQPVAFWCNPISGHNTLYWYLQNLGQGPELLIRYENEEAVDDSQLPKDRFSAERLKGVDSTLKIQPAELGDSAVYLCASSPQGFLVGLTFGSGTRLTVV.

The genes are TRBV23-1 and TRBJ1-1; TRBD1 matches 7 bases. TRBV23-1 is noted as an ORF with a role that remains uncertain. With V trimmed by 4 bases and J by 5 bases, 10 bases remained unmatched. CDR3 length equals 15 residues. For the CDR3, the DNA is TGCGCCAGCAGTCGTTTTAGGGGACAGAGGACTGAAGCTTTCTTT. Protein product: CASSRFRGQRTEAFF.

The CDR3 nucleotides are TGTGCCTGGATCGTAACTTATAATTCACCCCTCCACTTT. Protein product: CAWIVTYNSPLHF. V and J are TRBV30 and TRBJ1-6; D unresolved. The CDR3 length is 13 residues. Trimming pared 4 bases from V and 4 bases from J, leaving 8 bases between. Germline lookup yields CDR1 GTSNPN and CDR2 SVGIG (reference sequence).

The CDR3 sequence: CASSPLKGLKAYEQYF. CDR3 DNA sequence: TGTGCCAGCAGCCCGCTGAAGGGACTGAAAGCCTACGAGCAGTACTTC. The chain combines TRBV5-4 with TRBJ2-7, with TRBD2 as a possible D gene (6 bases). Trimming took off 4 bases at V and 2 bases at J, with 19 bases between the two ends. This CDR3 region has 16 residues. Germline-derived CDR1 and CDR2 are SGHNT and YYREEE (reference sequence).

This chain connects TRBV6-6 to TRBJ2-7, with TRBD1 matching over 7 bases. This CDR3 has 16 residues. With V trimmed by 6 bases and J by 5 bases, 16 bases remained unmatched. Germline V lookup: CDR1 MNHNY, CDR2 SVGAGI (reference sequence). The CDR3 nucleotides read TGTGCCAGCAGAAGTCAGATAGGACAGGTCGGGGACGAGCAGTACTTC. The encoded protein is CASRSQIGQVGDEQYF.

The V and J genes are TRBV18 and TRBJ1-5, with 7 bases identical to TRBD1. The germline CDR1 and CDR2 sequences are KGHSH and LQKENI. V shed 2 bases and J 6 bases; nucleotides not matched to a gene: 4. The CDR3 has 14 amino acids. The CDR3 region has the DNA TGTGCCAGCTCACCAGGCAGGGGGTTTCAGCCCCAGCATTTT. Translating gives CASSPGRGFQPQHF.

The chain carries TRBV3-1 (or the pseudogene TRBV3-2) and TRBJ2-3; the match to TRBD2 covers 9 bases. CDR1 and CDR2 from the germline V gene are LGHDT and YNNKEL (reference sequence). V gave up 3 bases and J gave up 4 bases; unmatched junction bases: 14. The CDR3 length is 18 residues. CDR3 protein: CASSQGTLSGGFADTQYF. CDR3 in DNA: TGTGCCAGCAGCCAGGGCACCTTAAGCGGGGGGTTTGCAGATACGCAGTATTTT.

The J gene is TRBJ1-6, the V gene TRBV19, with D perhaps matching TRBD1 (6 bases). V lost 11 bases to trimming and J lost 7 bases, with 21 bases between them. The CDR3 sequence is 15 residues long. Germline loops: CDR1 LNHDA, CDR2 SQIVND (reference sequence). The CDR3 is CASRGGGQRNSPLHF. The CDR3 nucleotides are TGTGCCTCCCGAGGGGGGGGCCAGCGCAATTCACCCCTCCACTTT.

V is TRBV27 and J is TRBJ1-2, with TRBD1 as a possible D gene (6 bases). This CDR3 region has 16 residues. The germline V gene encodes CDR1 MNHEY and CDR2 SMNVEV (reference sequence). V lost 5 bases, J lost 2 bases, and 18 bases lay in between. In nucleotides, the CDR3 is TGTGCCAGCAGTCCAGCCGCGTCAGGGGTCAACTATGGCTACACCTTC. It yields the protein CASSPAASGVNYGYTF.

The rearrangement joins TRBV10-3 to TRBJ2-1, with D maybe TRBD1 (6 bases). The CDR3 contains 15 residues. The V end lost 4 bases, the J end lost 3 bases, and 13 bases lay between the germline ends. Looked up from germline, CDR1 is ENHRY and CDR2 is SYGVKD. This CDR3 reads CAISVDSYFYNEQFF. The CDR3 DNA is TGTGCCATCAGTGTGGACAGCTACTTCTACAATGAGCAGTTCTTC.

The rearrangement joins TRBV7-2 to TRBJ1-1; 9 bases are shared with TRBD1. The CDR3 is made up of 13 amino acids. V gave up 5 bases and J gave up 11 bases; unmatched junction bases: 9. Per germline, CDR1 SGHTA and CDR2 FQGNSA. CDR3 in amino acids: CASSQDTGTGAFF. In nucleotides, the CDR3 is TGTGCCAGCAGCCAGGACACCGGGACAGGGGCTTTCTTT.

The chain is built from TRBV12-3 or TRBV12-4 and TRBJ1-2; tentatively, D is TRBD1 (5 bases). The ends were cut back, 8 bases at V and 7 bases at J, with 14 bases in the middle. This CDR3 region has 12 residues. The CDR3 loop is CASFVWDSGYTF. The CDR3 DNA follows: TGTGCCAGCTTCGTTTGGGACTCTGGCTACACCTTC.

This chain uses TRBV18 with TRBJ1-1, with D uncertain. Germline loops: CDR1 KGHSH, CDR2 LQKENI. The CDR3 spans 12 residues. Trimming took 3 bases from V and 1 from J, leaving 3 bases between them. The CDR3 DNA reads TGTGCCAGCTCACCCGGGAACACTGAAGCTTTCTTT. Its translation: CASSPGNTEAFF.

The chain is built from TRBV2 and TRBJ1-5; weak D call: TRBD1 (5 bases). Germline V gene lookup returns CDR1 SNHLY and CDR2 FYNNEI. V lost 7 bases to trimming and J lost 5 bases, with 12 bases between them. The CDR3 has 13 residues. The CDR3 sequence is CASNAGFYQPQHF. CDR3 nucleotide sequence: TGTGCCAGCAATGCAGGGTTTTATCAGCCCCAGCATTTT.

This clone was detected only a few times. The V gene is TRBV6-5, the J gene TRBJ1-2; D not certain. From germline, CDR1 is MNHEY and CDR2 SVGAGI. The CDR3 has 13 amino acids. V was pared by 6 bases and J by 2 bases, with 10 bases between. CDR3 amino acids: CASRPTVNYGYTF. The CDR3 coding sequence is TGTGCCAGCAGGCCTACAGTGAACTATGGCTACACCTTC.

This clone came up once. CDR3 sequence: CANSPGQGTPAIYGYTF. The DNA of the CDR3 is TGTGCCAACAGCCCGGGACAGGGAACACCCGCAATCTATGGCTACACCTTC. J is TRBJ1-2 and V is TRBV6-2 or TRBV6-3; TRBD1 matches 9 bases. J gave up 4 bases and V 10 bases, and 19 bases lay outside the gene matches. The germline gives CDR1 MNHEY, CDR2 SVGEGT. This CDR3 contains 17 residues.

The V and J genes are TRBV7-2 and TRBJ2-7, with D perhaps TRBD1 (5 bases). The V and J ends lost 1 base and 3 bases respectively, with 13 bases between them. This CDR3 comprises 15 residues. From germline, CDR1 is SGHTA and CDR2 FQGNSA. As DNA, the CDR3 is TGTGCCAGCAGCTTAGTTGGTCAGGGCGGCTACGAGCAGTACTTC. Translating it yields CASSLVGQGGYEQYF.

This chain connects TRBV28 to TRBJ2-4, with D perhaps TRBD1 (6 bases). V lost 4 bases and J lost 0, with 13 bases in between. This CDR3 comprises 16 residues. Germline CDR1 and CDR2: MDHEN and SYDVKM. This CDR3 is CASSSPGALAKNIQYF. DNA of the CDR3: TGTGCCAGCAGTTCCCCAGGGGCGTTAGCCAAAAACATTCAGTACTTC.

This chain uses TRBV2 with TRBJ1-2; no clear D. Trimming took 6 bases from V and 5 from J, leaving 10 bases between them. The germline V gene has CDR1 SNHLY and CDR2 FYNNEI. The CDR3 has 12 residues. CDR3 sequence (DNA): TGTGCCAGCAGCTCAACGAGATATGGCTACACCTTC. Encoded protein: CASSSTRYGYTF.

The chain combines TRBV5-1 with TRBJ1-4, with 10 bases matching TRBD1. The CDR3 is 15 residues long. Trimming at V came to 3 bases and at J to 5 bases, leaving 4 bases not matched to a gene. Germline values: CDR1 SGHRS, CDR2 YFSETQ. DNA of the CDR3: TGCGCCAGCAGCTCTACGGGACAGGGGAATGAAAAACTGTTTTTT. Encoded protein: CASSSTGQGNEKLFF.